The rows below give T cell receptor beta chains drawn from one sample of a study of T cell responses to AZD1222 COVID-19 vaccine. Clones were sequenced by immunoSEQ multiplex PCR, and TCRdb holds only the in-frame ones, with some missing. The sample lists 150,000 to 200,000 clones; around nine tenths were seen once. This specimen was peripheral blood, taken on day 0 of AZD1222 vaccination. These TCRs come from an adult in good health. CDR3s include the opening cysteine and the closing phenylalanine or tryptophan. The order of the fields is V gene, clone size, D gene, J gene, CDR3 DNA, CDR3 protein. D genes are given only for firm matches. Clone size, where shown, is once, few, many, or a class for clones that have expanded.

>TRBV11-2|.|TRBD2|TRBJ2-5
TGTGCCAGCAGCTTAGAGGGACTATACGAGACCCAGTACTTC
CASSLEGLYETQYF
>TRBV6-1|.|TRBD1|TRBJ2-5
TGTGCCAGCAGTGAGCGGACAGGGGTTGAGACCCAGTACTTC
CASSERTGVETQYF
>TRBV5-1|few|.|TRBJ1-2
TGCGCCAGCAGCTTGGGTATCAGAAACTATGGCTACACCTTC
CASSLGIRNYGYTF
>TRBV7-2|once|.|TRBJ2-7
TGTGCCAGCAGCTACCCGAGCTCCTACGAGCAGTACTTC
CASSYPSSYEQYF
>TRBV5-1|.|TRBD1|TRBJ1-2
TGCGCCAGCAGCGTACAGACAGGGGCAAATGGCTACACCTTC
CASSVQTGANGYTF
>TRBV19|.|.|TRBJ1-5
TGTGCCAGTAGTATAGGTACGGCGGGGGGTCAGCCCCAGCATTTT
CASSIGTAGGQPQHF
>TRBV12-5|.|TRBD1|TRBJ1-1
TGTGCTAGCGGGCCAGGGGGCGAGGCCATTGCTTTCTTT
CASGPGGEAIAFF
>TRBV7-2|.|TRBD1|TRBJ2-2
TGTGCCAGCAGTAGACAGGGTACCGGGGAGCTGTTTTTT
CASSRQGTGELFF
>TRBV30|.|TRBD1|TRBJ2-5
TGTGCCTGGAGCGTACAGACAGGGCCTCAAGAGACCCAGTACTTC
CAWSVQTGPQETQYF
>TRBV9|.|.|TRBJ1-4
TGTGCCAGCAGCCCCCTCGGGGCTAATGAAAAACTGTTTTTT
CASSPLGANEKLFF
>TRBV6-5|.|.|TRBJ1-2
TGTGCCAGCAGTCCAGAAACGGGTGGCTACACCTTC
CASSPETGGYTF
>TRBV5-1|.|.|TRBJ1-6
TGCGCCAGCAGCTTGGCACCTGGGTGGGGGAACTCACCCCTCCACTTT
CASSLAPGWGNSPLHF
>TRBV9|.|TRBD1|TRBJ1-5
TGTGCCAGCAGCGTAGCCGGGACAGGGAATCAGCCCCAGCATTTT
CASSVAGTGNQPQHF